This TCR beta chain was sequenced in a study of cytomegalovirus exposure and HLA in healthy donors. Germline CDR1 and CDR2: SGHVS and FNYEAQ. This CDR3 contains 15 residues. V dropped 5 bases and J dropped 3 bases, with 16 bases sitting between them. Assay: immunoSEQ multiplex PCR; the TCRdb copy retains only in-frame clones and omits some. Here the sample spans approximately 160,000 clones, around four fifths being singletons. Whole-study results and caveats: Clusters of TCRs from the first cohort tended to co-occur in the 100 to 150 validation repertoires (as a later analysis found).

A note on this clone: Its matching antigen is unknown.

The roughly 120-subject validation cohort, separate from the roughly 670-subject first cohort, included the donors. Sequencing was performed on PBMCs. The V gene is TRBV7-6, the J gene TRBJ1-2; D unresolved. The sequence came from a man younger than 45 in good health and CMV-seropositive. CDR3 DNA: TGTGCCAGCAGCCCTACCGCGGCGGGAGACTATGGCTACACCTTC. This translates into CASSPTAAGDYGYTF.